These T cell receptor beta chains were read from a single sample in a study of cytomegalovirus exposure and HLA in healthy donors. Only in-frame clones appear in the TCRdb table, and some are missing; sequencing was by immunoSEQ multiplex PCR. In the table there are about 140,000 clones, over 70% of which are singletons. Source material: PBMCs. Receptors originate from a woman aged 40 to 50 in good health and CMV-seronegative. Both conserved end residues are part of each CDR3. The D gene is left open where the match is weak. Size is omitted from some rows. Given values are once, few, many or a class for expanded clones.

clone_size,d_call,v_call,j_call,cdr3_nt,cdr3_aa
.,.,TRBV18,TRBJ2-2,TGTGCCAGCTCCGAGCGGACAGCGAACACCGGGGAGCTGTTTTTT,CASSERTANTGELFF
.,TRBD1,TRBV10-1,TRBJ2-3,TGCGCCAGCAGTGCGGTTCACAGGGGGCGAACAGATACGCAGTATTTT,CASSAVHRGRTDTQYF
.,.,TRBV28,TRBJ1-2,TGTGCCAGCAGTCTCTCGGGGAAAGGCTACACCTTC,CASSLSGKGYTF
.,TRBD1,TRBV30,TRBJ1-2,TGTGCCTGGAGTGAAGGGGGCCGAGAGGGCTACACCTTC,CAWSEGGREGYTF
.,.,TRBV4-2,TRBJ1-2,TGTGCCAGCAGCCTTAGATACTATGGCTACACCTTC,CASSLRYYGYTF
.,.,TRBV4-2,TRBJ1-6,TGTGCCAGCAGCCGATCCTCTCCCGGCAGGCAGGGCGCGAATTCACCCCTCCACTTT,CASSRSSPGRQGANSPLHF
.,TRBD2,TRBV5-6,TRBJ2-3,TGTGCCAGCAGGGATAGGGCTAGCGGGAATACGCAGTATTTT,CASRDRASGNTQYF
.,TRBD1,TRBV25-1,TRBJ2-1,TGTGCCAGCAGTCTTCATACAGGGGTCTCCTACAATGAGCAGTTCTTC,CASSLHTGVSYNEQFF
.,.,TRBV7-8,TRBJ2-4,TGTGCCAGCAGCGCCCTACAGACAAGTCTAGCCAAAAACATTCAGTACTTC,CASSALQTSLAKNIQYF
.,.,TRBV28,TRBJ1-2,TGTGCCAGCAGTCTAGTCGGGACTCTTGGGGGCTACACCTTC,CASSLVGTLGGYTF
.,.,TRBV5-1,TRBJ1-1,TGCGCCAGCAGGACGGGGGACACTGAAGCTTTCTTT,CASRTGDTEAFF
.,.,TRBV20-1,TRBJ1-2,TGCGGAGCGCTCTATGGCTACACCTTC,CGALYGYTF
.,.,TRBV5-1,TRBJ2-5,TGCGCCAGCAGCTTGGTAGGCAGCCTCCGAGCGTCCCAGTACTTC,CASSLVGSLRASQYF
.,.,TRBV6-6,TRBJ1-1,TGTGCCAGCAGTTACTCGGGGGCAGGTACTGAAGCTTTCTTT,CASSYSGAGTEAFF
.,TRBD1,TRBV7-9,TRBJ2-7,TGTGCCAGCAGCTTAGTCGGACCGGGACAGACCTACGAGCAGTACTTC,CASSLVGPGQTYEQYF
few,.,TRBV4-1,TRBJ1-6,TGCGCCAGCAGCCAAGATCCGGGGTACAATTCACCCCTCCACTTT,CASSQDPGYNSPLHF
.,.,TRBV5-4,TRBJ1-3,TGTGCCAGCAGCTTGTTGGTCGGGGGTCGTTCAGGAAACACCATATATTTT,CASSLLVGGRSGNTIYF
.,.,TRBV6-6,TRBJ1-2,TGTGCCAGCAGCCGGACTCAAACCTATGGCTACACCTTC,CASSRTQTYGYTF
.,TRBD1,TRBV6-6,TRBJ1-2,TGTGCCAGCTCAGGGACAGGGACTCTCGGGAACTATGGCTACACCTTC,CASSGTGTLGNYGYTF
.,.,TRBV7-9,TRBJ2-7,TGTTCCAGCAGCCCCAGGGATGGCGAGCAGTACTTC,CSSSPRDGEQYF
.,TRBD1,TRBV19,TRBJ1-1,TGTGCCAGTAGTAAGAACCTAGGCGGGACAGGGGGGAACACTGAAGCTTTCTTT,CASSKNLGGTGGNTEAFF
.,TRBD2,TRBV27,TRBJ2-1,TGTGCCAGCAGTTTAATACTAGCGGGGGTACATGAGCAGTTCTTC,CASSLILAGVHEQFF
once,.,TRBV5-1,TRBJ2-5,TGCGCCAGCAGCCTGTCAGGGGAGACCCAGTACTTC,CASSLSGETQYF
.,.,TRBV6-6,TRBJ1-6,TGTGCCAGCAGGAGCGCGGGGAGTAATTCACCCCTCCACTTT,CASRSAGSNSPLHF
few,.,TRBV25-1,TRBJ2-3,TGTGCCAGCAGTGATTTGGGGGCTTCCACAGATACGCAGTATTTT,CASSDLGASTDTQYF
.,.,TRBV6-6,TRBJ1-2,TGTGCCAGCAGTTACTTGGGGACGGGAGCTAACTATGGCTACACCTTC,CASSYLGTGANYGYTF
.,TRBD1,TRBV2,TRBJ1-1,TGTGCCAGCAGTGGGGACAGGATTAACACTGAAGCTTTCTTT,CASSGDRINTEAFF
.,.,TRBV7-2,TRBJ2-5,TGTGCCAGCATCCTTGTAGGGGGAGAGACCCAGTACTTC,CASILVGGETQYF
.,.,TRBV6-5,TRBJ1-5,TGTGCCAGCAGGCGAGACAGAGATCAGCCCCAGCATTTT,CASRRDRDQPQHF
.,.,TRBV29-1,TRBJ1-2,TGCAGCGTTCCCAAGGACAGATTCTATGGCTACACCTTC,CSVPKDRFYGYTF
once,TRBD2,TRBV19,TRBJ2-1,TGTGCCAGTAGTATAGGACTAGCCAGCACCTACAATGAGCAGTTCTTC,CASSIGLASTYNEQFF
.,.,TRBV29-1,TRBJ2-7,TGCAGCGTTCGGCGGGCCACCTACGAGCAGTACTTC,CSVRRATYEQYF
.,.,TRBV2,TRBJ1-1,TGTGCCAGTAGACAGGTCTACATGAACACTGAAGCTTTCTTT,CASRQVYMNTEAFF
.,.,TRBV6-6,TRBJ2-7,TGTGCCAGCAGTTCGCAGGTCTACGAGCAGTACTTC,CASSSQVYEQYF
.,.,TRBV4-3,TRBJ1-5,TGCGCCAGCAGCCAAGACAGAGACGGAGGCTGGCCCCAGCATTTT,CASSQDRDGGWPQHF
.,.,TRBV5-4,TRBJ1-6,TGTGCCAGCAGCTTGGGGGGGGATAATTCACCCCTCCACTTT,CASSLGGDNSPLHF
few,TRBD1,TRBV10-3,TRBJ1-2,TGTGCCATCAGTGAGCCGGACAGGACGAATGGCTACACCTTC,CAISEPDRTNGYTF
.,.,TRBV15,TRBJ2-7,TGTGCCACCAGCAGAGATTCGGCCTACGAGCAGTACTTC,CATSRDSAYEQYF